The 31 T cell receptor beta chains in this list originate from one sample, sequenced in a study of beta chain features in type 1 diabetes. Every bit of the isolated RNA underwent reverse transcription, so sequencing read expressed TCRB transcripts. Assay used: immunoSEQ multiplex PCR; TCRdb lists only in-frame clones, some missing. The table has roughly 140,000 clones, around 51% seen once; the top ten hold 0.4% to 0.5%. The sequenced material came from Tregs from blood. The receptors were gathered from a man younger than 30 in good health.

V usage is TRBV5-6 and J usage is TRBJ2-7, with D perhaps matching TRBD2 (6 bases). The germline V gene encodes CDR1 SGHDT and CDR2 YYEEEE. Trimming removed 1 base at V and 7 bases at J, with 15 bases between. This CDR3 spans 14 amino acids. The CDR3 loop reads CASSLIAGSGEQYF. The CDR3 nucleotides read TGTGCCAGCAGCTTGATCGCGGGATCGGGGGAGCAGTACTTC.

This chain joins TRBV19 and TRBJ1-2; D unclear. Germline-derived CDR1 and CDR2 are LNHDA and SQIVND (reference sequence). The CDR3 loop spans 16 amino acids. With 3 bases removed from V and 6 bases from J, the gap between germline ends came to 20 bases. The CDR3 is CASSIDNRQTVNGYTF. The CDR3 nucleotides are TGTGCCAGTAGTATTGATAATCGGCAGACTGTTAATGGCTACACCTTC. The full variable domain, its missing parts supplied by reference TRBV19 and TRBJ1-2, is DGGITQSPKYLFRKEGQNVTLSCEQNLNHDAMYWYRQDPGQGLRLIYYSQIVNDFQKGDIAEGYSVSREKKESFPLTVTSAQKNPTAFYLCASSIDNRQTVNGYTFGSGTRLTVV.

This clone was observed a few times. V gene TRBV6-5 combines with J gene TRBJ2-7, with D possibly TRBD2 on 5 matching bases. V lost 2 bases to trimming and J lost 2 bases, with 10 bases between them. Germline V gene data show CDR1 as MNHEY and CDR2 as SVGAGI. The CDR3 has 14 amino acids. CDR3 protein: CASSYDSRAYEQYF. CDR3 nucleotides: TGTGCCAGCAGTTACGACTCGAGGGCCTACGAGCAGTACTTC.

The chain employs TRBV7-2 and TRBJ2-5; maybe TRBD2 (6 bases). Germline CDR1 SGHTA, CDR2 FQGNSA. Trimming stripped 4 bases from V and 4 bases from J, with 10 bases between. The CDR3 length is 13 residues. CDR3 nucleotides: TGTGCCAGCAGCTCTAGCGCCGGAGAGACCCAGTACTTC. It is translated as CASSSSAGETQYF.

This clone occurred a few times. The V call is TRBV7-9, the J call TRBJ2-1, with 7 nucleotides matching TRBD1. J was trimmed by 3 bases and V by 5 bases; bases with no gene match: 7. Germline V lookup: CDR1 SEHNR, CDR2 FQNEAQ (reference sequence). This CDR3 comprises 15 residues. The CDR3 DNA sequence: TGTGCCAGCAGCACAACAGGGGACCTCTACAATGAGCAGTTCTTC. It specifies CASSTTGDLYNEQFF.

This chain connects TRBV28 to TRBJ1-2; TRBD1 aligns across 7 bases. Trimming removed 3 bases from V and 4 bases from J; junction bases left unmatched: 5. This CDR3 region has 14 residues. Germline assignment: CDR1 MDHEN and CDR2 SYDVKM. The CDR3 DNA sequence: TGTGCCAGCAGTTTCGGACAGGCGTTCTATGGCTACACCTTC. Protein: CASSFGQAFYGYTF.

The chain uses TRBV18 and TRBJ1-3, with D uncertain. The CDR3 length is 15 residues. The V end lost 3 bases, the J end lost 2 bases, and 11 bases lay between the germline ends. Germline values: CDR1 KGHSH, CDR2 LQKENI. CDR3 in amino acids: CASSPQNGAGNTIYF. DNA for the CDR3: TGTGCCAGCTCACCCCAAAACGGGGCTGGAAACACCATATATTTT. Together with reference TRBV18 and TRBJ1-3, the CDR3 gives the full variable domain: NAGVMQNPRHLVRRRGQEARLRCSPMKGHSHVYWYRQLPEEGLKFMVYLQKENIIDESGMPKERFSAEFPKEGPSILRIQQVVRGDSAAYFCASSPQNGAGNTIYFGEGSWLTVV.

V and J are TRBV10-3 and TRBJ1-1, with 7 positions matching TRBD1. The CDR3 contains 14 residues. V lost 5 bases to trimming and J lost 0 bases; unmatched junction nucleotides: 3. Germline loops: CDR1 ENHRY, CDR2 SYGVKD. The CDR3 DNA reads TGTGCCATCAGTCAACAGGGGCTGAACACTGAAGCTTTCTTT. It yields the protein CAISQQGLNTEAFF.

This clone was counted a few times. The gene calls are TRBV7-2 and TRBJ2-3; 11 positions agree with TRBD2. The germline CDR1 and CDR2 sequences are SGHTA and FQGNSA. The CDR3 sequence is 16 residues long. Trimming cost V 1 base and J 1 base; bases outside gene matches: 1. The CDR3 sequence: CASSLELAGGTDTQYF. The CDR3 coding sequence is TGTGCCAGCAGCTTAGAACTAGCGGGGGGCACAGATACGCAGTATTTT.

The genes are TRBV5-1 and TRBJ2-7; 9 nucleotides line up with TRBD2. Unmatched junction bases numbered 2, after V lost 1 base and J lost 3 bases. This CDR3 is built from 14 residues. Germline V gene sequence: CDR1 SGHRS, CDR2 YFSETQ. DNA of the CDR3: TGCGCCAGCAGCTTGCCTAGCGGGAACTACGAGCAGTACTTC. Encoded protein: CASSLPSGNYEQYF.

The CDR3 bases are TGTGCCAGCTCACCACCCACTAGTTACGAGACCCAGTACTTC. It specifies CASSPPTSYETQYF. The V and J genes are TRBV18 and TRBJ2-5, with D possibly TRBD2 on 5 matching bases. The CDR3 spans 14 residues. CDR1 and CDR2 from the germline V gene are KGHSH and LQKENI. The V and J ends lost 0 bases and 5 bases respectively, with 10 bases between them.

The chain combines TRBV29-1 with TRBJ2-2, with TRBD1 as a possible D gene (6 bases). The V and J ends lost 7 bases and 0 bases respectively, with 15 bases between them. The germline gives CDR1 SQVTM, CDR2 ANQGSEA. This CDR3 is 15 amino acids long. The chain's CDR3 is CSAETGFTNTGELFF. As DNA, the CDR3 is TGCAGCGCCGAAACAGGGTTCACGAACACCGGGGAGCTGTTTTTT.

This rearrangement joins TRBV28 to TRBJ1-2; 10 bases align to TRBD1. V was pared by 8 bases and J by 8 bases, with 11 bases of the junction left unmatched. CDR3 length equals 14 residues. Germline V lookup: CDR1 MDHEN, CDR2 SYDVKM. The CDR3 DNA follows: TGTGCCAGCTATATGACAGGGGGCGCTCGGGGCTACACCTTC. Protein sequence: CASYMTGGARGYTF.

This clone was counted only a few times. The J gene is TRBJ2-1, the V gene TRBV29-1; the match to TRBD1 covers 10 bases. V was clipped by 8 bases and J by 3 bases; unmatched bases: 13. CDR3 length equals 16 residues. Germline CDR1 reads SQVTM; CDR2 reads ANQGSEA. CDR3 residues: CSILGGTGEVYNEQFF. The CDR3 nucleotides are TGCAGCATCCTGGGGGGGACAGGGGAGGTCTACAATGAGCAGTTCTTC.

The DNA for the CDR3 is TGTGCCAGCAGACCCGGGACAGACTCCACCGGGGAGCTGTTTTTT. Translation: CASRPGTDSTGELFF. V usage is TRBV28 and J usage is TRBJ2-2, with 7 bases matching TRBD1. Trimming at V came to 6 bases and at J to 4 bases, leaving 8 bases not matched to a gene. Looked up from germline, CDR1 is MDHEN and CDR2 is SYDVKM. The CDR3 has 15 amino acids.

The chain uses TRBV30 and TRBJ1-2, with TRBD1 identical over 8 bases. Germline V gene data show CDR1 as GTSNPN and CDR2 as SVGIG (reference sequence). V lost 0 bases and J lost 6; bases outside the gene matches: 9. The CDR3 runs 15 residues. The CDR3 reads CAWSVLAGGADGYTF. Here the CDR3 DNA reads TGTGCCTGGAGTGTACTGGCAGGGGGCGCAGATGGCTACACCTTC.

The V and J genes are TRBV29-1 and TRBJ2-3; weak D call: TRBD1 (5 bases). The V gene's germline CDR1 is SQVTM and CDR2 ANQGSEA. V lost 6 bases and J lost 1, with 5 bases in between. This CDR3 has 11 residues. The CDR3 DNA follows: TGCAGCGTACAGGGCACAGATACGCAGTATTTT. It specifies CSVQGTDTQYF.

Note on this clone: Possible read error: a much larger clone is one base away. The CDR3 is CASSFSGGTDTQYF. The DNA for the CDR3 is TGTGCCAGCAGTTTTAGCGGGGGCACAGATACGCAGTATTTT. The chain combines TRBV7-9 with TRBJ2-3; 8 bases are shared with TRBD2. The CDR3 runs 14 residues. Germline-derived CDR1 and CDR2 are SEHNR and FQNEAQ (reference sequence). J was trimmed by 1 base and V by 6 bases; bases with no gene match: 3. Combining the CDR3 with reference TRBV7-9 and TRBJ2-3 gives the whole variable domain DTGVSQNPRHKITKRGQNVTFRCDPISEHNRLYWYRQTLGQGPEFLTYFQNEAQLEKSRLLSDRFSAERPKGSFSTLEIQRTEQGDSAMYLCASSFSGGTDTQYFGPGTRLTVL.

The V call is TRBV5-4, the J call TRBJ2-1, with TRBD2 matching over 9 bases. Trimming removed 4 bases from V and 6 bases from J; junction bases left unmatched: 8. The V gene's germline CDR1 is SGHNT and CDR2 YYREEE (reference sequence). The CDR3 loop spans 15 amino acids. The CDR3 coding sequence is TGTGCCAGCAGCCAGGGACTAGCAGAGCCCAATGAGCAGTTCTTC. It specifies CASSQGLAEPNEQFF.

A few counts support this clone. The gene calls are TRBV18 and TRBJ2-7; D is ambiguous. This CDR3 has 13 residues. Germline V gives CDR1 KGHSH, CDR2 LQKENI. Trimming removed 2 bases at V and 1 base at J, with 6 bases between. The CDR3 loop is CASSPISSYEQYF. The CDR3, as DNA: TGTGCCAGCTCACCAATCAGTTCCTACGAGCAGTACTTC.

This clone was found a few times. At one end the junction does not follow the germline gene, possibly because of a read error. This rearrangement joins TRBV18 to TRBJ1-2; D remains unclear. The CDR3 sequence is 13 residues long. Germline-derived CDR1 and CDR2 are KGHSH and LQKENI. CDR3: CASSPLGRTRVIF. CDR3 bases: TGTGCCAGCTCACCCCTCGGACGGACTCGGGTCATCTTC.

The chain is built from TRBV30 and TRBJ1-1, with a tentative D call TRBD1 (6 bases). CDR1 GTSNPN and CDR2 SVGIG come from the germline V gene (reference sequence). Trimming left V 5 bases short and J 3 bases short, with 10 bases between. This CDR3 is built from 12 residues. CDR3 nucleotide sequence: TGTGCCTGGGCAGGGGTTTACACTGAAGCTTTCTTT. It encodes CAWAGVYTEAFF.

The chain employs TRBV5-1 and TRBJ1-3; a weak D match, TRBD1 (5 bases). Germline CDR1 reads SGHRS; CDR2 reads YFSETQ. The V end lost 3 bases, the J end lost 1 base, and 8 bases lay between the germline ends. CDR3 length: 14 amino acids. Here the CDR3 reads CASSYPGSGNTIYF. CDR3 bases: TGCGCCAGCAGCTACCCAGGGTCTGGAAACACCATATATTTT.

This clone was detected only a few times. This chain connects TRBV7-8 to TRBJ2-5; D may be TRBD1 (5 bases). The CDR3 is made up of 15 amino acids. V lost 0 bases to trimming and J lost 4 bases, with 12 bases between them. CDR1 and CDR2 from the germline V gene are SGHVS and FQNEAQ. The CDR3 region has the DNA TGTGCCAGCAGCTTAGCAGGGGCAGTGAGAGAGACCCAGTACTTC. Translation gives CASSLAGAVRETQYF.

This clone was seen only a few times. As DNA, the CDR3 is TGTGCCAGCAGCTTGGGGCCCCGGTGGAATGAAAAACTGTTTTTT. Its protein product is CASSLGPRWNEKLFF. The chain couples TRBV7-9 to TRBJ1-4, with D possibly matching TRBD1 (5 bases). Germline CDR1 is SEHNR and CDR2 is FQNEAQ (reference sequence). V shed 3 bases and J shed 5 bases, with 13 bases lying between them. This CDR3 spans 15 amino acids.

The chain combines TRBV5-1 with TRBJ2-1, with TRBD2 as a possible D gene (6 bases). Trimming removed 4 bases from V and 7 bases from J, with 18 bases in between. Germline CDR1 reads SGHRS; CDR2 reads YFSETQ. This CDR3 contains 15 residues. The CDR3 nucleotides are TGCGCCAGCAGCATGGGGGGTAACCGGGGGAATGAGCAGTTCTTC. Translated: CASSMGGNRGNEQFF.

Only one count was recorded for this clone. This chain connects TRBV5-4 to TRBJ1-1, with D tentatively TRBD1 (5 bases). Germline CDR1 SGHNT, CDR2 YYREEE (reference sequence). There are 15 residues in the CDR3. The V end lost 3 bases, the J end lost 5 bases, and 17 bases lay between the germline ends. Here the CDR3 reads CASSSNRGLRTEAFF. CDR3 coding DNA: TGTGCCAGCAGCTCCAATAGGGGTTTGCGTACTGAAGCTTTCTTT.

The chain employs TRBV7-9 and TRBJ1-5; a possible D gene is TRBD1 (5 bases). CDR3 length: 15 residues. Trimming cost V 5 bases and J 3 bases, with 14 bases left between them. The V gene's germline CDR1 is SEHNR and CDR2 FQNEAQ (reference sequence). The CDR3 here is CASSLLRQSNQPQHF. DNA of the CDR3: TGTGCCAGCAGCCTACTTCGACAGTCCAATCAGCCCCAGCATTTT.

The rearrangement uses TRBV11-2 and TRBJ1-1; perhaps TRBD1 as D (6 bases). Germline V CDR1 and CDR2: SGHAT, FQNNGV. The CDR3 spans 14 residues. The germline V and J ends were trimmed by 1 base and 5 bases, with 11 bases remaining between them. The CDR3 coding sequence is TGTGCCAGCAGCTTAGTAGTGAGGGGGACTGAAGCTTTCTTT. It yields the protein CASSLVVRGTEAFF.

Only a few counts were recorded for this clone. In DNA, the CDR3 is TGCAGCGTTGGGCTAGCGGGAGTAGGGTCCGGGGAGCTGTTTTTT. Protein product: CSVGLAGVGSGELFF. This chain joins TRBV29-1 and TRBJ2-2; 10 bases are a match to TRBD2. Germline V gives CDR1 SQVTM, CDR2 ANQGSEA. Trimming took 4 bases from V and 6 from J; bases not matched to a gene: 8. The CDR3 contains 15 residues.

V and J are TRBV6-6 and TRBJ2-7, with a tentative D call TRBD1 (6 bases). This CDR3 has 12 amino acids. The germline V and J ends were trimmed by 5 bases and 3 bases, with 8 bases remaining between them. The germline V gene has CDR1 MNHNY and CDR2 SVGAGI (reference sequence). The CDR3 sequence is CASSPQGYEQYF. CDR3 nucleotides: TGTGCCAGCAGTCCACAGGGCTACGAGCAGTACTTC.